The sample holds a few counts of the clone carrying this TCR beta chain. Its cognate antigen is unknown. Treatment of the sample: oral pan-JAK inhibitor, 5-10 mg twice daily. This sample is part of a study of CD8+ T cells in alopecia areata. Across the whole study: People stayed on tofacitinib for 6 to 18 months, then stopped the drug for 6 months. Affected scalp percentage set treated patients' severity scores.

V dropped 2 bases and J dropped 2; count of bases not matched to a gene: 13. Per the germline V gene, CDR1 is MNHNS and CDR2 is SASEGT. CDR3 length: 20 residues. Whole-study results and caveats: Patients shared TCRs less clearly than mice did, possibly owing to HLA. It was lesional scalp, especially alopecia totalis/universalis, that showed higher clonality than normal scalp.

RNA, once extracted, was reverse transcribed into cDNA for use as the sequencing template. Assay: immunoSEQ multiplex PCR; the TCRdb copy retains only in-frame clones and omits some. The data contain under 200,000 clones, 60% of them seen just once; the ten biggest clones take up approximately 15%. J is TRBJ1-5 and V is TRBV6-1; 12 nucleotides align to TRBD1. Source: CD4+ T cells sorted from blood, taken at week 24, from a patient treated with tofacitinib. This receptor was obtained from a human donor with alopecia areata. CDR3 nucleotide sequence: TGTGCCAGCAGTGAAAGGGGAGGGGGGACAGGGGGCGCGGGCAATCAGCCCCAGCATTTT. Its translation: CASSERGGGTGGAGNQPQHF.